The sequence of this T cell receptor beta chain was determined in a study of T-cell memory formation after mild COVID-19. This CDR3 spans 15 amino acids. V lost 6 bases, J lost 1 base, and 15 bases lay in between. Germline V lookup: CDR1 MNHEY, CDR2 SVGEGT. General observations from the study: Clones contracting day 15 to 85 were balanced CD4/CD8; later expanders leaned CD4+.

In its sample, this clonotype was seen a few times. Its target is unknown. The authors produced TCR alpha and TCR beta cDNA libraries with sample barcodes and UMIs by 5'RACE using constant-segment primers. TCRdb fed the 5' RACE reads into MiXCR, producing one record per CDR3 protein. The table shows 400,000 to 500,000 distinct CDR3 sequences, with about 20% occurring only once. The TCR originated in an adult woman who had mild COVID-19 (a few samples of this study predate the infection). Cell type and time point are not known. The chain recombines TRBV6-2 or TRBV6-3 with TRBJ2-5; D remains unclear. Sequencing used PBMCs or a T cell subset sorted from them (not recorded which). The CDR3, as DNA: TGTGCCAGCAGCCGTCCTCTGCCTGGCCAAGAGACCCAGTACTTC. This gives the protein CASSRPLPGQETQYF.